This TCR beta chain was profiled in a study of blood T cells in healthy people across ages. Study-wide results and caveats: From one million sequenced T cells, diversity estimates were lower bounds.

Through a sample-barcoded 5' primer and a J-beta primer mix, a second PCR was run for roughly 6 to 12 cycles. One entry per CDR3 protein, called by TCRdb with MiXCR from the 5' RACE reads. Here the sample spans more than 700,000 distinct CDR3 sequences, about 42% being singletons. The CDR3 runs to 16 residues. Germline V gene lookup returns CDR1 ENHRY and CDR2 SYGVKD. With regard to this clonotype: Its antigen is not identified. A junction boundary mismatches the germline segment, possibly from a read error.

The receptor was derived from a man aged 80 or over in good health. The chain uses TRBV10-3 and TRBJ1-5, with D tentatively TRBD1 (5 bases). The specimen sequenced was blood. CDR3 region: CAISESMMGVGQPLHF. The CDR3 bases are TGTGCCATCAGTGAGTCGATGATGGGGGTTGGGCAGCCCCTGCATTTT.